This T cell receptor (beta chain) was sequenced in a study of T cell changes during pregnancy in multiple sclerosis. The CDR3 has 17 residues. Germline V gene sequence: CDR1 SGHNT, CDR2 YYREEE (reference sequence). With V trimmed by 0 bases and J by 0 bases, 6 bases remained unmatched. Assay: immunoSEQ multiplex PCR; the TCRdb copy retains only in-frame clones and omits some. This sample carries about 83,000 clones, 90% to 95% of them seen once, and the ten largest clones take around 3.4%. This sequence originates from a female donor in good health, serving as a control in a pregnancy study. Some clones in this sample may be carry-over from other donors' samples. V gene TRBV5-4 combines with J gene TRBJ1-3, with TRBD1 identical over 7 bases. The sample here was PBMCs, taken in the first trimester of pregnancy. The CDR3 DNA is TGTGCCAGCAGCTTGGTGGGGACAGCCCGCTCTGGAAACACCATATATTTT. It encodes CASSLVGTARSGNTIYF.